These 10 T cell receptor beta chains originate from one sample sequenced in a study of cytomegalovirus exposure and HLA in healthy donors. 60 Vbeta and 13 Jbeta primers were used in PCR. Data came from immunoSEQ multiplex PCR; TCRdb stores just in-frame clones and leaves some out. The table lists 150,000 or so clones, roughly 80% of them singletons. What was sequenced was PBMCs. These TCRs come from a male donor in good health and CMV-seropositive.

V gene TRBV2 combines with J gene TRBJ2-3; 8 bases agree with TRBD2. J was trimmed by 2 bases and V by 4 bases; bases with no gene match: 2. Germline values: CDR1 SNHLY, CDR2 FYNNEI. The CDR3 is 14 amino acids. The CDR3 protein is CASSAGGITDTQYF. CDR3 coding DNA: TGTGCCAGCAGTGCGGGGGGGATCACAGATACGCAGTATTTT.

This clone was seen once. The rearrangement links TRBV7-9 to TRBJ2-7; a weak D match, TRBD1 (6 bases). In germline, CDR1 is SEHNR, CDR2 FQNEAQ (reference sequence). V lost 2 bases, J lost 1 base, and 18 bases lay in between. The CDR3 has 17 amino acids. The CDR3 DNA is TGTGCCAGCAGCTTATTTAAGAGGACAGTGAGATCCTACGAGCAGTACTTC. This codes for CASSLFKRTVRSYEQYF.

The rearrangement links TRBV6-1 to TRBJ2-1; the match to TRBD1 covers 7 bases. The CDR3 is made up of 14 amino acids. CDR1 is MNHNS, CDR2 SASEGT, per germline. V trimming: 6 bases; J trimming: 5 bases; junction bases outside the gene matches: 7. CDR3 DNA sequence: TGTGCCAGCAGAGTCGGGACAGAACACAATGAGCAGTTCTTC. Translated: CASRVGTEHNEQFF.

This clone occurred a few times. The chain combines TRBV28 with TRBJ2-7, with 12 bases fitting TRBD2. Germline V lookup: CDR1 MDHEN, CDR2 SYDVKM. The length of the CDR3 is 15 residues. V gave up 6 bases and J gave up 2 bases; unmatched junction bases: 5. The CDR3 DNA follows: TGTGCCAGCAGCCCTACTAGCGGGGGGACCTACGAGCAGTACTTC. Amino acid sequence: CASSPTSGGTYEQYF.

The J gene is TRBJ1-1, the V gene TRBV5-4; TRBD1 aligns across 8 bases. There are 14 residues in the CDR3. Trimming removed 4 bases from V and 4 bases from J; junction bases left unmatched: 6. The germline V gene has CDR1 SGHNT and CDR2 YYREEE (reference sequence). The CDR3 protein is CASSRGQEFTEAFF. CDR3 nucleotides: TGTGCCAGCAGCCGGGGACAGGAATTCACTGAAGCTTTCTTT. Supplemented by reference TRBV5-4 and TRBJ1-1, the full variable domain reads ETGVTQSPTHLIKTRGQQVTLRCSSQSGHNTVSWYQQALGQGPQFIFQYYREEENGRGNFPPRFSGLQFPNYSSELNVNALELDDSALYLCASSRGQEFTEAFFGQGTRLTVV.

The chain is built from TRBV7-9 and TRBJ2-1, with 8 bases that match TRBD2. Germline values: CDR1 SEHNR, CDR2 FQNEAQ (reference sequence). V gave up 6 bases and J gave up 7 bases; unmatched junction bases: 14. CDR3 size: 16 residues. The DNA of the CDR3 is TGTGCCAGCAGTTCTCCGAGAGCGGGAGCCCGGAATGAGCAGTTCTTC. Amino acid sequence: CASSSPRAGARNEQFF.

The V gene is TRBV7-2, the J gene TRBJ2-1; TRBD2 matches at 9 bases. Germline loops: CDR1 SGHTA, CDR2 FQGNSA. With V trimmed by 4 bases and J by 6 bases, 7 bases remained unmatched. The CDR3 length is 15 residues. CDR3 in DNA: TGTGCCAGCAGCTGGTTGAGCGGGAGGATCAATGAGCAGTTCTTC. It specifies CASSWLSGRINEQFF. The whole variable domain, filled in from reference TRBV7-2 and TRBJ2-1, reads GAGVSQSPSNKVTEKGKDVELRCDPISGHTALYWYRQSLGQGLEFLIYFQGNSAPDKSGLPSDRFSAERTGGSVSTLTIQRTQQEDSAVYLCASSWLSGRINEQFFGPGTRLTVL.

The chain combines TRBV19 with TRBJ2-5; 10 positions agree with TRBD1. From germline, CDR1 is LNHDA and CDR2 SQIVND (reference sequence). V lost 5 bases, J lost 5 bases, and 11 bases stayed unmatched. CDR3 length: 16 residues. CDR3 amino acids: CASSPRRTGGGETQYF. The CDR3 DNA sequence: TGTGCCAGTAGTCCAAGGAGGACAGGGGGAGGGGAGACCCAGTACTTC.

The rearrangement joins TRBV6-5 to TRBJ2-1; tentatively, D is TRBD1 (5 bases). Germline V gene sequence: CDR1 MNHEY, CDR2 SVGAGI. CDR3 size: 13 residues. Trimming pared 2 bases from V and 4 bases from J, leaving 6 bases between. CDR3 sequence reads: CASSYDSYNEQFF. CDR3 bases: TGTGCCAGCAGTTACGACAGTTACAATGAGCAGTTCTTC.

The chain couples TRBV19 to TRBJ2-7; no reliable D call. CDR1 is LNHDA, CDR2 SQIVND, per germline (reference sequence). The CDR3 spans 13 residues. The germline V and J ends were trimmed by 3 bases and 1 base, with 7 bases remaining between them. The CDR3 protein is CASSIGQSYEQYF. The CDR3 bases are TGTGCCAGTAGTATTGGCCAATCCTACGAGCAGTACTTC.